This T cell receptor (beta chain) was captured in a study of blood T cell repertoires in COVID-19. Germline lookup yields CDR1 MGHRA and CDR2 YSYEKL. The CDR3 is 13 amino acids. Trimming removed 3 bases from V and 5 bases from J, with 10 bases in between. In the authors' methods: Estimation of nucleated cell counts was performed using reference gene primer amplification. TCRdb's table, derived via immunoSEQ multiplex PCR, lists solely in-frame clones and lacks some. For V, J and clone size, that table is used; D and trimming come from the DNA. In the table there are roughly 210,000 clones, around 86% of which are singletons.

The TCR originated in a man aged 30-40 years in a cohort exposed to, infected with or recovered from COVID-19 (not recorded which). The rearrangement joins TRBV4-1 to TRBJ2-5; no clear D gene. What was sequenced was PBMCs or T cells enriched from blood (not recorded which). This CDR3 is CASSQVTLETQYF. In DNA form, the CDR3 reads TGCGCCAGCAGCCAGGTGACATTGGAGACCCAGTACTTC.